This TCR beta chain was sequenced in a study of identical twins. With no exceptions, donors were healthy Caucasians. This clonotype showed up just a few times. CDR1 is SEHNR, CDR2 FQNEAQ, per germline (reference sequence). The CDR3 loop spans 12 amino acids. With 5 bases removed from V and 4 bases from J, the gap between germline ends came to 8 bases. Via MiXCR, TCRdb re-called the 5' RACE reads, giving one row per CDR3 protein. The sample carries approximately 410,000 distinct CDR3 sequences, about 18% recorded once. This sequence was found in a man aged 50 or older in good health. This chain joins TRBV7-9 and TRBJ2-5; unclear D gene. The source material was naive T cells sorted from blood. In nucleotides, the CDR3 is TGTGCCAGCAGCCGACCCCCAGAGACCCAGTACTTC. It encodes CASSRPPETQYF.